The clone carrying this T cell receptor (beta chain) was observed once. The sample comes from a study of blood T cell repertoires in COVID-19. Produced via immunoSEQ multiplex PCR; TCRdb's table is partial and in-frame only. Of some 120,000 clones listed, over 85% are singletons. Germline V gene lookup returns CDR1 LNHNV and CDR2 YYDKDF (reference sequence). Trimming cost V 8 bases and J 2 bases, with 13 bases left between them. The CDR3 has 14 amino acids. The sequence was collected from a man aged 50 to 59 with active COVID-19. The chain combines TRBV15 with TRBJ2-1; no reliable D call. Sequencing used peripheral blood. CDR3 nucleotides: TGTGCCACCGGCCAGCGTGGTACCTACAATGAGCAGTTCTTC. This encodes CATGQRGTYNEQFF.